The 11 T cell receptor beta chains reported below all come from one sample, sequenced in a study of blood T cell repertoires in COVID-19. Sequencing used immunoSEQ multiplex PCR; TCRdb keeps in-frame clones, though not all of them. The sample yields about 120,000 clones, roughly 80% seen once. The sequencing sample was made of peripheral blood. These receptors were taken from a man aged 50 to 59 with acute or convalescent COVID-19.

The rearrangement links TRBV10-3 to TRBJ1-3, with 7 nucleotides matching TRBD1. The CDR3 loop spans 16 amino acids. CDR1 is ENHRY, CDR2 SYGVKD, per germline. V lost 2 bases and J lost 4; bases outside the gene matches: 8. CDR3 bases: TGTGCCATCAGTGAGCTAGACAGGGTAGGCGGAAACACCATATATTTT. It codes for CAISELDRVGGNTIYF.

This chain links TRBV11-2 with TRBJ1-6; unclear D gene. V lost 5 bases to trimming and J lost 11 bases, with 16 bases between them. This CDR3 contains 14 residues. Germline values: CDR1 SGHAT, CDR2 FQNNGV. The CDR3 DNA sequence: TGTGCCAGCAGCCCCCCCCGGGGAGGGACACCCCTCCACTTT. This codes for CASSPPRGGTPLHF.

CDR3 residues: CASSLEQGRNTIYF. CDR3 DNA sequence: TGTGCCAGCAGCTTAGAACAGGGGAGAAACACCATATATTTT. The V call is TRBV11-2, the J call TRBJ1-3; TRBD1 aligns across 7 bases. CDR1 and CDR2 from the germline V gene are SGHAT and FQNNGV. V shed 0 bases and J 5 bases; nucleotides not matched to a gene: 1. This CDR3 spans 14 amino acids.

This rearrangement joins TRBV6-5 to TRBJ1-6, with TRBD1 as a possible D gene (6 bases). The germline V gene encodes CDR1 MNHEY and CDR2 SVGAGI. The ends were cut back, 5 bases at V and 10 bases at J, with 12 bases in the middle. The CDR3 contains 13 residues. The CDR3 region has the DNA TGTGCCAGCAGTCCGGACAGTTTGTCACCCCTCCACTTT. Its translation: CASSPDSLSPLHF.

This clone came up a few times. The chain links TRBV5-1 to TRBJ1-1, with D maybe TRBD1 (6 bases). This CDR3 comprises 15 residues. CDR1 is SGHRS and CDR2 is YFSETQ in the germline V gene. V dropped 0 bases and J dropped 3 bases, with 12 bases sitting between them. DNA of the CDR3: TGCGCCAGCAGCTTGGTTTCAGGGGTAGACACTGAAGCTTTCTTT. This sequence encodes CASSLVSGVDTEAFF.

V and J are TRBV30 and TRBJ2-7, with D perhaps matching TRBD2 (6 bases). Trimming took 0 bases from V and 6 from J, leaving 12 bases between them. Germline lookup yields CDR1 GTSNPN and CDR2 SVGIG (reference sequence). CDR3 length: 13 amino acids. CDR3 DNA sequence: TGTGCCTGGAGTGTGCGGGGAACGGGCGAGCAGTACTTC. Residues: CAWSVRGTGEQYF.

The CDR3 here is CASRVHRGADGYTF. The CDR3 coding sequence is TGTGCCAGCAGAGTCCACAGGGGGGCTGATGGCTACACCTTC. The chain is built from TRBV2 and TRBJ1-2, with 8 bases lining up with TRBD1. The CDR3 covers 14 residues. Germline CDR1 SNHLY, CDR2 FYNNEI. V gave up 6 bases and J gave up 6 bases; unmatched junction bases: 9. Variable domain in full (rest from reference TRBV2 and TRBJ1-2): EPEVTQTPSHQVTQMGQEVILRCVPISNHLYFYWYRQILGQKVEFLVSFYNNEISEKSEIFDDQFSVERPDGSNFTLKIRSTKLEDSAMYFCASRVHRGADGYTFGSGTRLTVV.

V and J are TRBV2 and TRBJ1-1; 7 bases match TRBD1. The CDR3 length is 15 residues. With 2 bases clipped from V and 1 base from J, the junction kept 4 bases outside the gene matches. Germline CDR1 is SNHLY and CDR2 is FYNNEI. This chain's CDR3 is CASSEPRQGNTEAFF. The CDR3 DNA reads TGTGCCAGCAGTGAACCGCGACAGGGGAACACTGAAGCTTTCTTT.

V and J are TRBV12-3 or TRBV12-4 and TRBJ2-7; D might be TRBD1 (6 bases). The CDR3 runs to 13 residues. V lost 6 bases, J lost 1 base, and 10 bases lay in between. The DNA for the CDR3 is TGTGCCAGCAGCCCCCAGGGGTCCTACGAGCAGTACTTC. Protein sequence: CASSPQGSYEQYF.

This sequence joins TRBV10-3 and TRBJ2-1; 13 bases agree with TRBD2. Losses at the gene ends were 0 bases for V and 0 bases for J; bases not matched to a gene: 5. Germline CDR1 ENHRY, CDR2 SYGVKD. The CDR3 spans 19 residues. The CDR3 spells CAISESGTSGTNSYNEQFF. The DNA of the CDR3 is TGTGCCATCAGTGAGTCCGGGACTAGCGGGACAAACTCCTACAATGAGCAGTTCTTC.

This chain joins TRBV6-6 and TRBJ1-5; a possible D gene is TRBD1 (6 bases). Germline V gene sequence: CDR1 MNHNY, CDR2 SVGAGI (reference sequence). Trimming took off 8 bases at V and 2 bases at J, with 16 bases between the two ends. The CDR3 consists of 15 residues. The DNA of the CDR3 is TGTGCCAGCCAGACACAGGGAGACGGCAATCAGCCCCAGCATTTT. It encodes CASQTQGDGNQPQHF.